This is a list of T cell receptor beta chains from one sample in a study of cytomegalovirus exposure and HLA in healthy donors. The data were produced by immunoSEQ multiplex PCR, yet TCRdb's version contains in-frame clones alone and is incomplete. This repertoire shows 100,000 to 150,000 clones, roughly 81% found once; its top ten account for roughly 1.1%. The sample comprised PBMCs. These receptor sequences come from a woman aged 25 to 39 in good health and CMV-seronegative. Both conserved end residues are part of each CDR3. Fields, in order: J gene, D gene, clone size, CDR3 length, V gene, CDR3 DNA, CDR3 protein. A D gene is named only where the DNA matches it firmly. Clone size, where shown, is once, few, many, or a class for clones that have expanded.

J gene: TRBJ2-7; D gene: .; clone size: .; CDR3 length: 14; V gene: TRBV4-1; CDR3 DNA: TGCGCCAGCAGCCAAGAGGACAGTGGCTACGAGCAGTACTTC; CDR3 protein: CASSQEDSGYEQYF
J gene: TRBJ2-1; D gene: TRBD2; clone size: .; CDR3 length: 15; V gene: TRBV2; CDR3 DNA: TGTGCCAGCACCGACTCCGGGAGGGCCCACAATGAGCAGTTCTTC; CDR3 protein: CASTDSGRAHNEQFF
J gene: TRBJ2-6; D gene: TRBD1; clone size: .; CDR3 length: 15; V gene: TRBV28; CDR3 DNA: TGTGCCAGCAGTCTGACAGGGTCTGGGGCCAACGTCCTGACTTTC; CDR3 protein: CASSLTGSGANVLTF
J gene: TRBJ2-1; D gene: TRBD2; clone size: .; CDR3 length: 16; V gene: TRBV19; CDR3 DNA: TGTGCCAGTAGTCAGACTAGCGGGAGTATTTATAATGAGCAGTTCTTC; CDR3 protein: CASSQTSGSIYNEQFF
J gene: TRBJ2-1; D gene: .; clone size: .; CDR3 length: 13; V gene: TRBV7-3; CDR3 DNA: TGTGCCAGCAGCTTAACAATCCGGGATGAGCAGTTCTTC; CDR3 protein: CASSLTIRDEQFF
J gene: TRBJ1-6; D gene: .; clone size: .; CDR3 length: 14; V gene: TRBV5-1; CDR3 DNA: TGCGCCAGCAGCCGGGAGGGTAATGGCTCACCCCTCCACTTT; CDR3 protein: CASSREGNGSPLHF
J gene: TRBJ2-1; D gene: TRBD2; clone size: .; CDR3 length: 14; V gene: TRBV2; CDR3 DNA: TGTGCCAGCAACCGCGGCGGGAGGGTCAATGAGCAGTTCTTC; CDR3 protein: CASNRGGRVNEQFF
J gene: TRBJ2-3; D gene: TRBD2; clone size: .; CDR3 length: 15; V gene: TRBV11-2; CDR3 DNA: TGTGCCAGCAGCTTGGGGGCGGGGGGGCTGTATACGCAGTATTTT; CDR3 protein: CASSLGAGGLYTQYF
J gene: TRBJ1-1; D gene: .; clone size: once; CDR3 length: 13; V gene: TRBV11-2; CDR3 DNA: TGTGCCAGCAACAGGGACATGAACACTGAAGCTTTCTTT; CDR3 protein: CASNRDMNTEAFF
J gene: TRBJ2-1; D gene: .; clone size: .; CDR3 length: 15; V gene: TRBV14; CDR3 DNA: TGTGCCAGCAGCCAAATTGGGACTCCCTTGAATGAGCAGTTCTTC; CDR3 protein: CASSQIGTPLNEQFF
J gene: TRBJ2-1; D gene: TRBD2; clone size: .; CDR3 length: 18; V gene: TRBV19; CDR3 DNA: TGTGCCAGTAGTATTGCGGGACTAGCGGGCCCCTCCTACAATGAGCAGTTCTTC; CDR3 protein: CASSIAGLAGPSYNEQFF
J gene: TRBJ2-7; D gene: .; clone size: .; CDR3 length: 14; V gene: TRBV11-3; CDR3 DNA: TGTGCCAGCAGCTTAGAGGGGCAGTCCTACGAGCAGTACTTC; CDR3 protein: CASSLEGQSYEQYF
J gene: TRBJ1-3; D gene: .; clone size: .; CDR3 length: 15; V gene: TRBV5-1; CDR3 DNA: TGCGCCAGCAGCTTGGACAGGGCGGACGGAAACACCATATATTTT; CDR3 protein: CASSLDRADGNTIYF
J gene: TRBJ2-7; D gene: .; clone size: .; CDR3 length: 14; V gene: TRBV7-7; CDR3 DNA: TGTGCTAGCAGCTTAGACAGGAGCTCCTACGAGCAGTACTTC; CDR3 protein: CASSLDRSSYEQYF
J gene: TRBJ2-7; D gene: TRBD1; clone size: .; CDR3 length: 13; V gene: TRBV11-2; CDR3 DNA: TGTGCCAGCAGCTACAGACAGGGAACCGAGCAGTACTTC; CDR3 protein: CASSYRQGTEQYF
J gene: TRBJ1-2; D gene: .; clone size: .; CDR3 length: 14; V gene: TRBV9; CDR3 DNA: TGTGCCAGCAGCGTAGCTAGACAGGTTGATGGCTACACCTTC; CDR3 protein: CASSVARQVDGYTF
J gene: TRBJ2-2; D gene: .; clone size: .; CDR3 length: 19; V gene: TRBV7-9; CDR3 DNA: TGTGCCAGCAGCTTTCCCCCCACATGGGACATCTGGAACACCGGGGAGCTGTTTTTT; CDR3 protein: CASSFPPTWDIWNTGELFF
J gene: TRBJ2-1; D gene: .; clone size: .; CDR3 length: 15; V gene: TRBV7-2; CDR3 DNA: TGTGCCAGCAGCTTAGACCCGGGACATTACAATGAGCAGTTCTTC; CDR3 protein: CASSLDPGHYNEQFF
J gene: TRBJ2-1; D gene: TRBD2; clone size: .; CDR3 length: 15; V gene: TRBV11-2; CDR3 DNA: TGTGCCAGCAGCTTAGGGGCGGGAGCACGGAATGAGCAGTTCTTC; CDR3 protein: CASSLGAGARNEQFF
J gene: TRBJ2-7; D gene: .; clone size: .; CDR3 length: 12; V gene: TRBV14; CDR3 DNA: TGTGCCAGCAGCCCAGGAGGGTTACAGCAGTACTTC; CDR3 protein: CASSPGGLQQYF
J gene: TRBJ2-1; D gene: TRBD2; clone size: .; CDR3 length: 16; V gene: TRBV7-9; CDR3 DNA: TGTGCCAGCAGCCGCTTGGGAAGGGGAGGGTACAATGAGCAGTTCTTC; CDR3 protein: CASSRLGRGGYNEQFF
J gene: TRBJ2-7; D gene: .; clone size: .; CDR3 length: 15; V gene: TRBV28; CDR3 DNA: TGTGCCAGCAGTCCACGGAGGGCGGTTTTGGACGAGCAGTACTTC; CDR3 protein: CASSPRRAVLDEQYF
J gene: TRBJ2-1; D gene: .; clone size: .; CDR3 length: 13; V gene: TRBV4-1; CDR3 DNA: TGCGCCAGCAGCCAATACACAGGGTTTGAGCAGTTCTTC; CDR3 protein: CASSQYTGFEQFF
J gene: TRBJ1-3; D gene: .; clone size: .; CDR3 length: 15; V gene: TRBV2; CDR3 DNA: TGTGCCAGCAAGGAGGACTCCGGACCGGGAAACACCATATATTTT; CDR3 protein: CASKEDSGPGNTIYF
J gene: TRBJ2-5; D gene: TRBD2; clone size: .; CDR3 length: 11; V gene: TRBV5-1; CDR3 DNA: TGCGCCAGCAGCGGGGGGGGGACCCAGTACTTC; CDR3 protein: CASSGGGTQYF
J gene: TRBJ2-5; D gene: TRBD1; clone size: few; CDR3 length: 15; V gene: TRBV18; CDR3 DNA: TGTGCCAGCTCACCAAAACAGGGGATACAAGAGACCCAGTACTTC; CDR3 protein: CASSPKQGIQETQYF
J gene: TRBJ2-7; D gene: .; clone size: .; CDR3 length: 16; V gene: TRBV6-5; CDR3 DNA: TGTGCCAGCAGTTCTGAGAGGACAGTGAGCTCCTACGAGCAGTACTTC; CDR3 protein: CASSSERTVSSYEQYF
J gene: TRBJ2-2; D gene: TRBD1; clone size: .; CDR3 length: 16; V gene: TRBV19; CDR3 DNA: TGTGCCAGTAGAATGCCGACAGGGGTGGACACCGGGGAGCTGTTTTTT; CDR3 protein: CASRMPTGVDTGELFF
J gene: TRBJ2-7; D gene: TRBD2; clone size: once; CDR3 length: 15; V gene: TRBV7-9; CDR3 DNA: TGTGCCAGCAGCCTCACTAACCGGGACTACTACGAGCAGTACTTC; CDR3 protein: CASSLTNRDYYEQYF
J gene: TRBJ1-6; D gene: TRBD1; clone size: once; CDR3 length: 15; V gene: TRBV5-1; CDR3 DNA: TGCGCCAGCAGCCTAAGGACAGGGGTTGAATCACCCCTCCACTTT; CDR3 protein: CASSLRTGVESPLHF